This is a list of T cell receptor beta chains from one sample in a study of T cell repertoires in cytomegalovirus infection. TCRdb processed the reads anew with MiXCR; each CDR3 protein has one entry. The data show some 150,000 distinct CDR3 sequences, 5% to 6.5% seen once. Sample: PBMCs. The receptors were sampled from a human donor in good health (CMV status not recorded). Some clones in this sample may be carry-over from other donors' samples. CDR3s include the opening cysteine and the closing phenylalanine or tryptophan. D genes are given only for firm matches. Clone size appears in some rows only: once, few, many, or a class for an expanded clone.

TRBJ1-1 TRBV6-2/TRBV6-3 many NA TGTGCCAGCAGTTACTCGAAGGGCGCCCTGAACACTGAAGCTTTCTTT CASSYSKGALNTEAFF
TRBJ2-1 TRBV20-1 many NA TGCAGTGCGAAGACCTCCTGGAATGAGCAGTTCTTC CSAKTSWNEQFF
TRBJ2-1 TRBV6-2/TRBV6-3 many NA TGTGCCAGCAGCCTGCCGAACTCCTACAATGAGCAGTTCTTC CASSLPNSYNEQFF
TRBJ2-1 TRBV6-1 many NA TGTGCCAGCACTGCCAGCCTCTCCTACAATGAGCAGTTCTTC CASTASLSYNEQFF
TRBJ1-1 TRBV10-2 many NA TGCGCCAGCAGTGAGTCGAAGAGGTGGCCGAGGGGCACTGAAGCTTTCTTT CASSESKRWPRGTEAFF
TRBJ1-2 TRBV5-8 few NA TGTGCCAGCAGTGGCAGGGCAGGGTCCTATGGCTACACCTTC CASSGRAGSYGYTF
TRBJ1-5 TRBV20-1 NA TRBD1 TGCAGTGCTATAAAAACTACGGGACAGCCCAATCAGCCCCAGCATTTT CSAIKTTGQPNQPQHF
TRBJ2-1 TRBV7-2 many TRBD1 TGTGCCAGCAGCAGGGACAGGGTTGGTTCTCATGAGCAGTTCTTC CASSRDRVGSHEQFF
TRBJ2-3 TRBV7-3 many NA TGTGCCAGCGGGCCTAGCACAGATACGCAGTATTTT CASGPSTDTQYF
TRBJ1-5 TRBV7-2 many TRBD1 TGTGCCAGCCCTGGCAGGGGGAATCAGCCCCAGCATTTT CASPGRGNQPQHF
TRBJ2-1 TRBV7-9 many TRBD1 TGTGCCAGCAGAACGCCGGGACAGAGGAACAATGAGCAGTTCTTC CASRTPGQRNNEQFF
TRBJ2-7 TRBV7-2 many NA TGTGCCAGCAGCTTAGGGGTAAACGAGCAGTACTTC CASSLGVNEQYF
TRBJ1-2 TRBV7-2 many NA TGTGCCAGCAGCTTAATGAGAGAATTCTATGGCTACACCTTC CASSLMREFYGYTF
TRBJ1-1 TRBV7-2 many NA TGTGCCAGCAGCCCAGGGTGGGCAGCCGCTGAAGCTTTCTTT CASSPGWAAAEAFF
TRBJ2-1 TRBV2 many NA TGTGCCAGCAGTGAGCACAGCTACAATGAGCAGTTCTTC CASSEHSYNEQFF
TRBJ1-1 TRBV7-9 many TRBD1 TGTGCCAGCAGCTTAGGAGGAGGGGGCGATAAAGGAGCTTTCTTT CASSLGGGGDKGAFF
TRBJ1-5 TRBV20-1 NA NA TGCAGTGCTAGAGATAGGGGCACGACAGGAGGCAATCAGCCCCAGCATTTT CSARDRGTTGGNQPQHF
TRBJ1-2 TRBV7-4 few NA TGTGCCAGCAGCTTTGGGGGCTATGGCTACACCTTC CASSFGGYGYTF
TRBJ1-6 TRBV7-2 many TRBD1 TGTGCCAGCAGCCAAGGACAGGGAGGGAATAATTCACCCCTCCACTTT CASSQGQGGNNSPLHF
TRBJ2-5 TRBV7-8 many NA TGTGCCAGCAGCTTTGTAGGGGGGGAGACCCAGTACTTC CASSFVGGETQYF
TRBJ2-7 TRBV7-2 many NA TGTGCCAGCAGCCCCCGGAGGGATGATCAGTACTTC CASSPRRDDQYF
TRBJ2-7 TRBV7-2 medium-sized NA TGTGCCAGCAGCTTAGAACATCGATCTTACGAGCAGTACTTC CASSLEHRSYEQYF
TRBJ2-1 TRBV7-3 NA TRBD2 TGTGCCAGCAGCTTAACTGGGGGGGGGAGCGTAAGGAAGGAGCAGTTCTTC CASSLTGGGSVRKEQFF
TRBJ2-3 TRBV29-1 NA NA TGCAGCGTTGACAACGGGGTTTCAGATACGCAGTATTTT CSVDNGVSDTQYF
TRBJ1-5 TRBV12-3/TRBV12-4 few TRBD1 TGTGCCAGCAGCCCCCGGACAGGGCTAACCAGTCAGCCCCAGCATTTT CASSPRTGLTSQPQHF
TRBJ1-4 TRBV29-1 NA NA TGCAGCGTTGAAGGCCGAGGGGGGGACGAAAAACTGTTTTTT CSVEGRGGDEKLFF
TRBJ2-6 TRBV5-6 few TRBD2 TGTGCCAGCAGCTTGGTGGGAGGGACCTCTGGGGCCAACGTCCTGACTTTC CASSLVGGTSGANVLTF
TRBJ1-1 TRBV5-6 NA TRBD1 TGTGCCAGCAGCCCCCGCGGGACAGGGTTGCGGGACACTGAAGCTTTCTTT CASSPRGTGLRDTEAFF
TRBJ2-1 TRBV4-1 few NA TGCGCCAGCAGCCAAGCACAGGGTGAGCAGTTCTTC CASSQAQGEQFF
TRBJ1-4 TRBV7-8 few NA TGTGCCAGCAGCTTAGGACGGACAACTAATGAAAAACTGTTTTTT CASSLGRTTNEKLFF
TRBJ2-7 TRBV20-1 few TRBD1 TGCAGTGCTTTTTCCCGGGACAGGGGAGGAAGGGAGCAGTACTTC CSAFSRDRGGREQYF
TRBJ1-5 TRBV12-3/TRBV12-4 many NA TGTGCCAGCAGTTTTTCGGTGAATAGCAATCAGCCCCAGCATTTT CASSFSVNSNQPQHF
TRBJ2-7 TRBV20-1 few TRBD1 TGCAGTGCTAGAGATCCGCGACAGGGGGCCGCATACGAGCAGTACTTC CSARDPRQGAAYEQYF
TRBJ1-2 TRBV29-1 many TRBD1 TGCAGCGGATCAACAGGGGCCTATGGCTACACCTTC CSGSTGAYGYTF
TRBJ1-2 TRBV7-2 many NA TGTGCCAGCAGCCTGGCCCAGGAAAGATTAGCTAACTATGGCTACACCTTC CASSLAQERLANYGYTF
TRBJ1-1 TRBV12-3/TRBV12-4 many NA TGTGCCAGCAGTTTAGGGGTCGGCTGGGAAGCTTTCTTT CASSLGVGWEAFF
TRBJ1-2 TRBV7-2 many TRBD1 TGTGCCAGCAGCTCCGGACAGGGGGCGGGCTATGGCTACACCTTC CASSSGQGAGYGYTF
TRBJ2-1 TRBV7-2 many NA TGTGCCAGCAGCTTCCAGGGGTGGAGGGATGAGCAGTTCTTC CASSFQGWRDEQFF
TRBJ2-5 TRBV30 NA NA TGTGCCTGGAGTGTAGGACAGAGCCAAGAGACCCAGTACTTC CAWSVGQSQETQYF
TRBJ2-1 TRBV28 many TRBD1 TGTGCCAGCAGTTTAAGGGACAGAGGGCAGTTCTTC CASSLRDRGQFF
TRBJ1-3 TRBV7-2 many TRBD1 TGTGCCAGCAGCTCCCGGGACAGGGTCGGAAACACCATATATTTT CASSSRDRVGNTIYF
TRBJ1-1 TRBV14 many TRBD1 TGTGCCAGCAGCCGGGACAGGGGAGGGACTGAAGCTTTCTTT CASSRDRGGTEAFF
TRBJ1-5 TRBV7-2 many TRBD1 TGTGCCAGCAGCCCCTCGGCAGGGGGCGGATCAAATCAGCCCCAGCATTTT CASSPSAGGGSNQPQHF
TRBJ1-5 TRBV7-2 many NA TGTGCCAGCAGCTTAGAGGCCTCTCCACTTCAGCCCCAGCATTTT CASSLEASPLQPQHF
TRBJ1-1 TRBV6-1 many NA TGTGCCAGCAGTCATCCACAGGGATACACTGAAGCTTTCTTT CASSHPQGYTEAFF
TRBJ2-4 TRBV20-1 many NA TGCAGTGCTATTCGAAACGGGGGTTTTCATAACATTCAGTACTTC CSAIRNGGFHNIQYF
TRBJ2-2 TRBV7-8 many NA TGTGCCAGCAGCGAAACGGTCGGGACGAACACCGGGGAGCTGTTTTTT CASSETVGTNTGELFF
TRBJ2-1 TRBV7-2 many TRBD2 TGTGCCAGCAGCTCCAAGCGGGGGGTCTCCTACAATGAGCAGTTCTTC CASSSKRGVSYNEQFF
TRBJ1-5 TRBV14 many NA TGTGCCAGCAGCCAAGGGGCAGGGGCTCGGTCGGATAGCAATCAGCCCCAGCATTTT CASSQGAGARSDSNQPQHF
TRBJ1-2 TRBV20-1 many TRBD1 TGCAGTGCTAGCGCAATGCGGGACAGGGCTAACTATGGCTACACCTTC CSASAMRDRANYGYTF
TRBJ2-1 TRBV12-3/TRBV12-4 many TRBD2 TGTGCCATCACGGGGACTAGCGGTCCCCATAAGTACAATGAGCAGTTCTTC CAITGTSGPHKYNEQFF
TRBJ2-4 TRBV7-2 many TRBD2 TGTGCCAGCAGCTTAAGGGAGGGCCCAAGAGACATTCAGTACTTC CASSLREGPRDIQYF